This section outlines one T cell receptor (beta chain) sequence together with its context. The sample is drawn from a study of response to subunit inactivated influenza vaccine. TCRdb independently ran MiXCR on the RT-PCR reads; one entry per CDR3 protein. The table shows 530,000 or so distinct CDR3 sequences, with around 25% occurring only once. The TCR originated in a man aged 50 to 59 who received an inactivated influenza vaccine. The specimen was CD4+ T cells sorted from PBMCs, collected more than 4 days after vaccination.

CDR3 region: CASSYSTLPGQLLPYEQYF. Written as DNA, the CDR3 is TGTGCCAGCAGTTACTCGACTCTACCAGGACAGCTCCTTCCCTACGAGCAGTACTTC. The genes are TRBV6-5 and TRBJ2-7; a weak D match, TRBD1 (6 bases). This CDR3 has 19 amino acids. Trimming took 0 bases from V and 2 from J, leaving 23 bases between them. Looked up from germline, CDR1 is MNHEY and CDR2 is SVGAGI.